This TCR beta chain was captured in a study of molecular identifiers for immune sequencing clone quantification. Study at large: Four of five RNA aliquots from approximately 22,000 or 94,000 naive CD8 T cells were sequenced.

Methods described previously were used for bulk TCR libraries, and listed TCR primers were applied. TCRdb re-called the PCR reads through MiXCR, storing one row per CDR3 protein. The sample includes some 59,000 distinct CDR3 sequences, 20% to 25% of them seen just once. This clonotype was detected a few times. The CDR3 spans 14 residues. V dropped 2 bases and J dropped 6 bases, with 14 bases sitting between them. The sequenced sample consisted of naive CD8+ T cells from blood, with Jurkat cell RNA spiked in. Indicated subset: FACS-sorted CD8+CD4-CCR7+CD45RA+ naive T cells. This receptor was obtained from a human donor in good health. Some libraries in this study had Jurkat cell RNA spiked in. This chain links TRBV12-3 or TRBV12-4 with TRBJ2-7; D is unclear. This CDR3 reads CASSLRQAPLEQYF. The CDR3 DNA sequence: TGTGCCAGCAGTTTAAGGCAGGCCCCCCTCGAGCAGTACTTC.